These T cell receptor beta chains were read from a single sample in a study of response to subunit inactivated influenza vaccine. Each CDR3 protein is one row after TCRdb ran MiXCR on the RT-PCR reads. The sample includes some 550,000 distinct CDR3 sequences, approximately 24% seen only once; the top ten take 2.8%. This sample also appeared in a second study, on T cells expressing NK-cell markers.

This specimen consisted of CD4+ T cells sorted from PBMCs, obtained less than 13 days after vaccination. The origin of the receptors is a man aged 50 or older who received an inactivated influenza vaccine. CDR3s include the opening cysteine and the closing phenylalanine or tryptophan. A D gene is named only where the DNA matches it firmly. Size values are once, few and many counts, or a class for expanded clones, and some rows have none.

D gene	J gene	V gene	clone size	CDR3 DNA	CDR3 protein
.	TRBJ2-3	TRBV27	many	TGTGCCAGCAGTTTAATTGGCGTCGACACAGATACGCAGTATTTT	CASSLIGVDTDTQYF
.	TRBJ2-5	TRBV12-3/TRBV12-4	few	TGTGCCAGCAGGCCCACAGGGTGGGAGACCCAGTACTTC	CASRPTGWETQYF
TRBD1	TRBJ1-1	TRBV19	few	TGTGCCAGTAGTCCGGGACAGCAAGTTGAAGCTTTCTTT	CASSPGQQVEAFF
TRBD1	TRBJ2-7	TRBV12-3/TRBV12-4	.	TGTGCCAGCAGCCATGGCCAGGGGGTTCCCGAGCAGTACTTC	CASSHGQGVPEQYF
.	TRBJ2-1	TRBV3-1	.	TGTGCCAGCAGCCAACGGGACTCCGCCAATGAGCAGTTCTTC	CASSQRDSANEQFF
TRBD1	TRBJ2-5	TRBV6-1	.	TGTGCCAGCCCATCCGCGGGCAGGGGGCCTGGAGAGACCCAGTACTTC	CASPSAGRGPGETQYF
.	TRBJ2-1	TRBV12-3/TRBV12-4	.	TGTGCCAGCAGGGGAGGACTGGGCGGTGAGCAGTTCTTC	CASRGGLGGEQFF
.	TRBJ1-2	TRBV12-3/TRBV12-4	.	TGTGCCAGCAGTTTACGGGGGCTCGACTATGGCTACACCTTC	CASSLRGLDYGYTF
TRBD2	TRBJ2-7	TRBV4-3	few	TGCGCCAGCAGCCAGGTACTTAGCGGGGGCTCCTACGAGCAGTACTTC	CASSQVLSGGSYEQYF
TRBD1	TRBJ1-3	TRBV5-1	few	TGCGCCAGCAGCTTAACAGGGGCAGCTTATGGAAACACCATATATTTT	CASSLTGAAYGNTIYF
TRBD1	TRBJ2-7	TRBV29-1	.	TGCAGCGTTAGGGCAGGGGGCCTTTACGAGCAGTACTTC	CSVRAGGLYEQYF
.	TRBJ2-1	TRBV5-2	.	TGTGCCAGCAACTCCGGACGGCACCCGGGACTAGCGGGAGTCCGGGGCTCCTACAATGAGCAGTTCTTC	CASNSGRHPGLAGVRGSYNEQFF
.	TRBJ2-1	TRBV29-1	.	TGCAGCGTTAACTATGGGCCCTACAATGAGCAGTTCTTC	CSVNYGPYNEQFF
TRBD1	TRBJ1-1	TRBV11-2	.	TGTGCCAGCAGCTTAGACGGTACAGGGGTAAGGGGCACTGAAGCTTTCTTT	CASSLDGTGVRGTEAFF
.	TRBJ2-1	TRBV3-1	.	TGTGCCAGCAGCCAAGATGTCCTAGCCTACAATGAGCAGTTCTTC	CASSQDVLAYNEQFF
.	TRBJ2-1	TRBV12-3/TRBV12-4	many	TGTGCCAGCCTGCTTACTTACAATGAGCAGTTCTTC	CASLLTYNEQFF
.	TRBJ1-5	TRBV5-8	few	TGTGCCAGCAGCGACCGACAGCTTGTGAGGGCCCAGCATTTT	CASSDRQLVRAQHF
.	TRBJ1-5	TRBV6-5	few	TGTGCCAGCAGTTACTCGATCACTAATCAGCCCCAGCATTTT	CASSYSITNQPQHF
.	TRBJ2-1	TRBV5-5	few	TGTGCCAGCAGCTTGGCCGGGGCCTGGGGCTACAATGAGCAGTTCTTC	CASSLAGAWGYNEQFF
TRBD2	TRBJ2-5	TRBV18	few	TGTGCCAGCTCACCTCTACTAGCGGATAAGGGACAGACCCAGTACTTC	CASSPLLADKGQTQYF
.	TRBJ1-2	TRBV3-1	.	TGTGCCAGCAGCCAAGAAGGCAGGGTACTTGGCTACACCTTC	CASSQEGRVLGYTF
TRBD2	TRBJ2-5	TRBV7-9	few	TGTGCCAGCAGCTTAGGAAGCGGGGGAGCCCAAGAGACCCAGTACTTC	CASSLGSGGAQETQYF
.	TRBJ2-6	TRBV6-2/TRBV6-3	few	TGTGCCAGCAGTTACATCCGGGGCCGAAAATCTGGGGCCAACGTCCTGACTTTC	CASSYIRGRKSGANVLTF
TRBD1	TRBJ2-5	TRBV7-2	few	TGTGCCAGCACCGACAGGGGATTAACAGAGACCCAGTACTTC	CASTDRGLTETQYF
.	TRBJ2-7	TRBV7-2	.	TGTGCCAGCAGCGCCTTAGGGGCCGAGCAGTACTTC	CASSALGAEQYF